These 17 T cell receptor beta chains were all obtained from the same sample, sequenced in a study of blood T cell repertoires in COVID-19. Profiled with immunoSEQ multiplex PCR; TCRdb holds only in-frame clones, not every one. The sample holds 150,000 to 250,000 clones, 70% to 80% seen once. The specimen was peripheral blood. The receptors were sampled from a woman aged 40-49 years with COVID-19, enrolled during active disease.

This clone has just one count. The J gene is TRBJ2-7, the V gene TRBV10-3, with a weak D call TRBD1 (7 bases). The CDR3 has 13 residues. With 7 bases removed from V and 6 bases from J, the gap between germline ends came to 16 bases. Germline loops: CDR1 ENHRY, CDR2 SYGVKD. CDR3 amino acids: CAINNNRGGEQYF. The CDR3 DNA is TGTGCCATCAACAATAACAGGGGAGGCGAGCAGTACTTC.

This clone was counted a few times. The chain combines TRBV1 with TRBJ1-1; the table's D call, TRBD1, was not checked against the DNA. TRBV1 is reported as a pseudogene. The CDR3 covers 14 residues. DNA of the CDR3: TGCACCAGCCCTCTCGACAGGGAAGTCACTGAAGCTTTCTTT. It yields the protein CTSPLDREVTEAFF.

J is TRBJ2-1 and V is TRBV7-7; the match to TRBD1 covers 7 bases. The length of the CDR3 is 15 residues. CDR1 is SSHAT and CDR2 is FNYEAQ in the germline V gene (reference sequence). The V gene end was trimmed by 1 base and the J gene end by 5 bases; junction bases not matched to a gene: 5. Written as DNA, the CDR3 is TGTGCCAGCAGCTTAGGACAGGGAATGGACAATGAGCAGTTCTTC. Its translation is CASSLGQGMDNEQFF.

The chain recombines TRBV11-1 with TRBJ2-5; no clear D. Trimming took 5 bases from V and 4 from J, leaving 20 bases between them. Per the germline V gene, CDR1 is SGHAT and CDR2 is FQDESV (reference sequence). This CDR3 has 16 residues. The CDR3 reads CASSPNSMLKTETQYF. In DNA form, the CDR3 reads TGTGCCAGCAGCCCTAATTCTATGTTAAAAACAGAGACCCAGTACTTC.

The chain carries TRBV29-1 and TRBJ1-1; 8 bases are shared with TRBD1. CDR3 length: 13 amino acids. Germline values: CDR1 SQVTM, CDR2 ANQGSEA. V lost 6 bases, J lost 5 bases, and 8 bases stayed unmatched. This CDR3 reads CSVTDRARTEAFF. The CDR3 nucleotides are TGCAGCGTGACGGACAGGGCAAGGACTGAAGCTTTCTTT.

The V call is TRBV6-1, the J call TRBJ2-5, with D tentatively TRBD1 (5 bases). The V end was cut by 2 bases, the J end by 2 bases, with 9 bases between. This CDR3 has 14 amino acids. Germline V gene lookup returns CDR1 MNHNS and CDR2 SASEGT. The CDR3, as DNA: TGTGCCAGCAGTGAAAAACGGACACAAGAGACCCAGTACTTC. Its protein is CASSEKRTQETQYF.

The chain links TRBV3-1 (or the pseudogene TRBV3-2) to TRBJ2-1, with unresolved D. The germline V gene has CDR1 LGHDT and CDR2 YNNKEL (reference sequence). V was cut by 4 bases and J by 8 bases, with 15 bases left in between. The CDR3 is made up of 14 amino acids. CDR3 amino acids: CASSPQVDSDEQFF. CDR3 DNA sequence: TGTGCCAGCAGCCCTCAGGTCGATTCGGATGAGCAGTTCTTC.

V usage is TRBV19 and J usage is TRBJ1-2, with D possibly matching TRBD1 (5 bases). Between the trimmed V and J ends, which lost 0 bases and 7 bases, there was a span of 15 bases. Germline V gene data show CDR1 as LNHDA and CDR2 as SQIVND (reference sequence). The length of the CDR3 is 15 residues. The CDR3 DNA reads TGTGCCAGTAGTATAGATCAGGCGGGGCCGATTGGCTACACCTTC. Translation: CASSIDQAGPIGYTF. Filled out from reference TRBV19 and TRBJ1-2, the complete variable domain reads DGGITQSPKYLFRKEGQNVTLSCEQNLNHDAMYWYRQDPGQGLRLIYYSQIVNDFQKGDIAEGYSVSREKKESFPLTVTSAQKNPTAFYLCASSIDQAGPIGYTFGSGTRLTVV.

V gene TRBV4-2 combines with J gene TRBJ1-1; D ambiguous. CDR3 size: 14 residues. The V gene's germline CDR1 is LGHNA and CDR2 YNFKEQ. Trimming took off 0 bases at V and 6 bases at J, with 11 bases between the two ends. In nucleotides, the CDR3 is TGTGCCAGCAGCCAAGATTTCGGGGATGCTGAAGCTTTCTTT. Encoded protein: CASSQDFGDAEAFF.

This rearrangement joins TRBV5-4 to TRBJ2-7; unclear D gene. The CDR3 runs 15 residues. V gave up 3 bases and J gave up 2 bases, with 15 bases separating them. Germline V CDR1 and CDR2: SGHNT, YYREEE (reference sequence). CDR3 in amino acids: CASSYQITSTYEQYF. CDR3 coding DNA: TGTGCCAGCAGCTATCAGATAACCTCAACCTACGAGCAGTACTTC. Full variable domain (rest looked up from reference TRBV5-4 and TRBJ2-7): ETGVTQSPTHLIKTRGQQVTLRCSSQSGHNTVSWYQQALGQGPQFIFQYYREEENGRGNFPPRFSGLQFPNYSSELNVNALELDDSALYLCASSYQITSTYEQYFGPGTRLTVT.

The V call is TRBV3-1 (or the pseudogene TRBV3-2), the J call TRBJ2-2, with D tentatively TRBD2 (6 bases). Looked up from germline, CDR1 is LGHDT and CDR2 is YNNKEL (reference sequence). This CDR3 comprises 16 residues. V lost 4 bases, J lost 0 bases, and 12 bases lay in between. The CDR3 bases are TGTGCCAGCAGCCCGTCGGACTATCCGAACACCGGGGAGCTGTTTTTT. The encoded protein is CASSPSDYPNTGELFF.

The CDR3 is CASSWGLAYTGELFF. CDR3 nucleotide sequence: TGTGCCAGCAGCTGGGGACTAGCCTACACCGGGGAGCTGTTTTTT. J is TRBJ2-2 and V is TRBV7-8, with 9 bases that match TRBD2. V lost 4 bases and J lost 3; bases outside the gene matches: 3. This CDR3 has 15 amino acids. CDR1 is SGHVS and CDR2 is FQNEAQ in the germline V gene.

The chain combines TRBV5-1 with TRBJ1-1; 7 nucleotides align to TRBD1. The CDR3 length is 19 residues. From germline, CDR1 is SGHRS and CDR2 YFSETQ. Losses at the gene ends were 3 bases for V and 0 bases for J; bases not matched to a gene: 17. CDR3 in DNA: TGCGCCAGCAGCTACTACCGACAGGGAAAAGGTGTATTGAACACTGAAGCTTTCTTT. The encoded protein is CASSYYRQGKGVLNTEAFF.

The genes are TRBV5-1 and TRBJ2-2, with 8 positions matching TRBD2. The V gene's germline CDR1 is SGHRS and CDR2 YFSETQ. The CDR3 loop spans 16 amino acids. V was pared by 0 bases and J by 4 bases, with 5 bases of the junction left unmatched. CDR3 coding DNA: TGCGCCAGCAGCTTGGTAGGGGCGGGAGGCACCGGGGAGCTGTTTTTT. It is translated as CASSLVGAGGTGELFF.

This chain uses TRBV9 with TRBJ2-3; no firm D call. The V end was cut by 6 bases, the J end by 6 bases, with 11 bases between. The V gene's germline CDR1 is SGDLS and CDR2 YYNGEE. The CDR3 length is 12 residues. The CDR3 here is CASNRPGDTQYF. The CDR3 nucleotides are TGTGCCAGCAACCGACCCGGGGATACGCAGTATTTT.

The chain employs TRBV2 and TRBJ1-5; D is unresolved. Germline-derived CDR1 and CDR2 are SNHLY and FYNNEI. The CDR3 covers 12 residues. The germline V and J ends were trimmed by 4 bases and 2 bases, with 3 bases remaining between them. CDR3 protein: CASSAGNQPQHF. Written as DNA, the CDR3 is TGTGCCAGCAGTGCCGGCAATCAGCCCCAGCATTTT.

V usage is TRBV19 and J usage is TRBJ2-7; possible D gene TRBD1, 5 bases. The V and J ends lost 4 bases and 3 bases respectively, with 13 bases between them. The germline V gene encodes CDR1 LNHDA and CDR2 SQIVND (reference sequence). The CDR3 has 14 residues. The CDR3 DNA sequence: TGTGCCAGTAGTACCGGACAAGGGATCTACGAGCAGTACTTC. Amino acid sequence: CASSTGQGIYEQYF.